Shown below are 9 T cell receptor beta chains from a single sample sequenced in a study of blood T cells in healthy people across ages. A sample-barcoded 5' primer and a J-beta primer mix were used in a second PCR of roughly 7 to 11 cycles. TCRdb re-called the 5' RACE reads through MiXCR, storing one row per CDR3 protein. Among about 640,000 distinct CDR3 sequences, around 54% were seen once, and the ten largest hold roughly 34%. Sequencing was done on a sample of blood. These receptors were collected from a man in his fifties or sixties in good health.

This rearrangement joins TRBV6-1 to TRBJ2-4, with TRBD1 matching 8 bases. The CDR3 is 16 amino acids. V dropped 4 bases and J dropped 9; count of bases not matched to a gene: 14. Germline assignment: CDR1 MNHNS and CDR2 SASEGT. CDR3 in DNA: TGTGCCAGCAGTGGCCCTCGGGACAGGCTATCGGGCATTCAGTACTTC. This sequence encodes CASSGPRDRLSGIQYF.

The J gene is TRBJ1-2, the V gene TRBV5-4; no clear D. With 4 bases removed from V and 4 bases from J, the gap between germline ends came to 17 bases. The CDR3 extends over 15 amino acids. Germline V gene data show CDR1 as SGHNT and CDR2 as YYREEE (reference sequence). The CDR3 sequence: CASSPNFGEPYGYTF. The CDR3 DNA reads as TGTGCCAGCAGCCCTAACTTTGGGGAACCCTATGGCTACACCTTC.

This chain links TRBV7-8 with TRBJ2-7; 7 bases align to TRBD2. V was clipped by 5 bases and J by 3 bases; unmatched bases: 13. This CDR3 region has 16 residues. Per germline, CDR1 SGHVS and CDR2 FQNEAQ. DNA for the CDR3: TGTGCCAGCAGCGGCCCGGGACTACGAAGTATCTACGAGCAGTACTTC. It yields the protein CASSGPGLRSIYEQYF.

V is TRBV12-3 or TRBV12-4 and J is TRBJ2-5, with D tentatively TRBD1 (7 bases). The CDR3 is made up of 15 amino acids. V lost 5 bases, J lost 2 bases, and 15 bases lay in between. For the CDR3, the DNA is TGTGCCAGCAGTCCTCAGGGGGGCAATCAAGAGACCCAGTACTTC. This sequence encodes CASSPQGGNQETQYF.

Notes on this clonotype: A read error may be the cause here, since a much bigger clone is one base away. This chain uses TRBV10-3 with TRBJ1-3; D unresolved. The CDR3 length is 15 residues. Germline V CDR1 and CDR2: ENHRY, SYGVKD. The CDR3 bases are TGTGCCACCAGTGAGGAATGGGGAACCGGAAACACCATATATTTT. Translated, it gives CATSEEWGTGNTIYF.

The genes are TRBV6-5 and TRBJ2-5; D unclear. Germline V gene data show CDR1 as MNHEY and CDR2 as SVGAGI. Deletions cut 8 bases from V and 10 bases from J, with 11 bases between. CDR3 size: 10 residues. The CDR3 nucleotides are TGTGCCAGCCCCTCGGTCGGCCAGTACTTC. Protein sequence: CASPSVGQYF.

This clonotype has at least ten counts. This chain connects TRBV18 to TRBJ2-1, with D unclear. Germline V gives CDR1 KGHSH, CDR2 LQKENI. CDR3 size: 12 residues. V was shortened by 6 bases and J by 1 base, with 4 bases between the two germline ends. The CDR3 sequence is CASSGSYNEQFF. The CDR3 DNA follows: TGTGCCAGCTCGGGGTCCTACAATGAGCAGTTCTTC. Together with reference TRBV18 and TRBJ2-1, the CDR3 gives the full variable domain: NAGVMQNPRHLVRRRGQEARLRCSPMKGHSHVYWYRQLPEEGLKFMVYLQKENIIDESGMPKERFSAEFPKEGPSILRIQQVVRGDSAAYFCASSGSYNEQFFGPGTRLTVL.

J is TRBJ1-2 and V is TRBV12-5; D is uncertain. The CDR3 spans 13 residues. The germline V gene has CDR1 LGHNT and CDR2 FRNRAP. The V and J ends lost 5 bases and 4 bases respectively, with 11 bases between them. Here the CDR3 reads CASGPPGSYGYTF. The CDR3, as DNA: TGTGCTAGTGGTCCACCCGGCTCCTATGGCTACACCTTC. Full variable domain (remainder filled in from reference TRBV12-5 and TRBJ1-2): DARVTQTPRHKVTEMGQEVTMRCQPILGHNTVFWYRQTMMQGLELLAYFRNRAPLDDSGMPKDRFSAEMPDATLATLKIQPSEPRDSAVYFCASGPPGSYGYTFGSGTRLTVV.

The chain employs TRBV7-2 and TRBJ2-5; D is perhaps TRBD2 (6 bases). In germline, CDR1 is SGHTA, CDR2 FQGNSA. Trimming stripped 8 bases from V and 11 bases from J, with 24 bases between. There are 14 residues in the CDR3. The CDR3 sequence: CASGRRLGENEQYF. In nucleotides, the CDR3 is TGTGCCAGCGGGAGGCGACTGGGGGAGAATGAGCAGTACTTC.